This TCR beta chain was documented in a study of blood T cell repertoires in COVID-19. Study summary: T cells, B-cell-depleted T cells, or PBMCs provided the cDNA or gDNA that served as material.

The CDR3 consists of 14 residues. The germline gives CDR1 MNHEY, CDR2 SVGAGI. The trim removed 3 bases at V and 4 bases at J, leaving 3 bases unmatched. The method was immunoSEQ multiplex PCR; TCRdb's version includes in-frame clones alone and lacks a portion of them. The sample has roughly 380,000 clones, over 85% seen once. Material: peripheral blood. The rearrangement joins TRBV6-5 to TRBJ1-3, with TRBD1 identical over 7 bases. This TCR came from a woman between 55 and 75 years old with COVID-19, enrolled during active disease. CDR3 sequence: CASSYGGGGNTIYF. In DNA form, the CDR3 reads TGTGCCAGCAGTTATGGAGGGGGCGGAAACACCATATATTTT.